This is a list of T cell receptor beta chains from one sample in a study of shared clonotypes between healthy human individuals. Data came from immunoSEQ multiplex PCR; TCRdb stores just in-frame clones and leaves some out. The sample holds approximately 500,000 clones, 78% seen once. The sequenced material came from PBMCs. These receptors were collected from a woman in her thirties or forties in good health. Some clones in this sample may be carry-over from other donors' samples. Each CDR3 is given with its conserved first and last residue. D genes are given only for firm matches. Part of the rows lack a size; the others show once, few, many or a class for expanded clones.

D: .; V: TRBV14; size: .; J: TRBJ1-2; DNA: TGTGCCAGCAGCCAATCGATATATGGCTACACCTTC; CDR3: CASSQSIYGYTF
D: TRBD2; V: TRBV10-3; size: .; J: TRBJ2-3; DNA: TGTGCCATCAGTGGAGAGCGGGAGAAAGATACGCAGTATTTT; CDR3: CAISGEREKDTQYF
D: .; V: TRBV6-5; size: .; J: TRBJ2-7; DNA: TGTGCCAGCAGTTATTCCGGGACGGGATCCTACGAGCAGTACTTC; CDR3: CASSYSGTGSYEQYF
D: .; V: TRBV10-2; size: .; J: TRBJ1-5; DNA: TGCGCCAGCAGTGAGGCGGGGTACAATCAGCCCCAGCATTTT; CDR3: CASSEAGYNQPQHF
D: TRBD2; V: TRBV4-1; size: .; J: TRBJ2-7; DNA: TGCGCCAGCAGCCAAGATCCCAGGACTAGTCGGTACGAGCAGTACTTC; CDR3: CASSQDPRTSRYEQYF
D: TRBD2; V: TRBV18; size: once; J: TRBJ2-4; DNA: TGTGCCAGCTCACCCTCCGGACGGGAGGATCAGTACTTC; CDR3: CASSPSGREDQYF
D: TRBD2; V: TRBV5-4; size: once; J: TRBJ2-5; DNA: TGTGCCAGCAGCTTACCGACGGGAGGCGGGGAGACCCAGTACTTC; CDR3: CASSLPTGGGETQYF
D: TRBD2; V: TRBV7-2; size: .; J: TRBJ2-3; DNA: TGTGCCAGCAGCACAGCGGGAGGCGGCACAGATACGCAGTATTTT; CDR3: CASSTAGGGTDTQYF
D: .; V: TRBV28; size: .; J: TRBJ1-2; DNA: TGTGCCGGTGGGTGGCGGGGATATGGCTACACCTTC; CDR3: CAGGWRGYGYTF
D: TRBD2; V: TRBV23-1; size: .; J: TRBJ2-1; DNA: TGCGCCAGCAGTCCCGAGGGGACTAGTGGTTACAATGAGCAGTTCTTC; CDR3: CASSPEGTSGYNEQFF
D: .; V: TRBV7-3; size: few; J: TRBJ2-7; DNA: TGTGCCAGCAGCCGCCAGCGAGGGTACGAGCAGTACTTC; CDR3: CASSRQRGYEQYF
D: TRBD2; V: TRBV4-3; size: .; J: TRBJ2-1; DNA: TGCGCCAGCGGCCAAGATCGTACTAGCGGGGGGTACAATGAGCAGTTCTTC; CDR3: CASGQDRTSGGYNEQFF
D: TRBD2; V: TRBV28; size: .; J: TRBJ2-2; DNA: TGTGCCAGCAGTGTGGCAGGGAGGGGCGGGGAGCTGTTTTTT; CDR3: CASSVAGRGGELFF
D: TRBD1; V: TRBV30; size: .; J: TRBJ1-1; DNA: TGTGCCTGGAGCGCTACAGGGGGGGAATCGAACACTGAAGCTTTCTTT; CDR3: CAWSATGGESNTEAFF
D: TRBD2; V: TRBV11-2; size: .; J: TRBJ2-7; DNA: TGTGCCAGCAGCTTACTTAGCGGGAACTACGAGCAGTACTTC; CDR3: CASSLLSGNYEQYF
D: .; V: TRBV18; size: .; J: TRBJ1-5; DNA: TGTGCCAGCTCACGCCCAGATCAGCCCCAGCATTTT; CDR3: CASSRPDQPQHF
D: TRBD1; V: TRBV6-6; size: .; J: TRBJ2-1; DNA: TGTGCCAGCAGCAAAGGACAGGGTTACTACAATGAGCAGTTCTTC; CDR3: CASSKGQGYYNEQFF
D: .; V: TRBV5-1; size: few; J: TRBJ2-1; DNA: TGCGCCAGCAGCTTGGCCGGGACACCTAACAATGAGCAGTTCTTC; CDR3: CASSLAGTPNNEQFF
D: .; V: TRBV10-2; size: .; J: TRBJ2-7; DNA: TGCGCCAGCATTTCCGGGGGCTCCTACGAGCAGTACTTC; CDR3: CASISGGSYEQYF
D: .; V: TRBV7-8; size: .; J: TRBJ2-3; DNA: TGTGCCAGCAGCTTACGAGATACGCAGTATTTT; CDR3: CASSLRDTQYF
D: TRBD2; V: TRBV5-1; size: .; J: TRBJ2-3; DNA: TGCGCCAGCAGCTCGGCATCGGGAGGGTCTAGCACAGATACGCAGTATTTT; CDR3: CASSSASGGSSTDTQYF
D: .; V: TRBV18; size: .; J: TRBJ2-7; DNA: TGTGCCAGCTCACCTTCAGGGGCTAACTACGAGCAGTACTTC; CDR3: CASSPSGANYEQYF
D: .; V: TRBV6-1; size: few; J: TRBJ2-2; DNA: TGTGCCAGCAGTGAAATGAAGGGTCCCGGGGAGCTGTTTTTT; CDR3: CASSEMKGPGELFF
D: .; V: TRBV29-1; size: once; J: TRBJ2-3; DNA: TGCAGCGTTGAAGATTCGGCGGTGGCGCAGTATTTT; CDR3: CSVEDSAVAQYF
D: TRBD2; V: TRBV19; size: .; J: TRBJ2-2; DNA: TGTGCCAGTAGTACTAGCGGCGCGAACACCGGGGAGCTGTTTTTT; CDR3: CASSTSGANTGELFF